Listed below are T cell receptor beta chains from one sample, sequenced in a study of blood T cell repertoires in COVID-19. The data were produced by immunoSEQ multiplex PCR, yet TCRdb's version contains in-frame clones alone and is incomplete. This table holds about 440,000 clones, 87% found once. Material: PBMCs or T cells enriched from blood (not recorded which). These receptors were obtained from a woman under 30 with acute COVID-19. CDR3s include the opening cysteine and the closing phenylalanine or tryptophan. Fields, in order: V gene, J gene, clone size, D gene, CDR3 DNA, CDR3 protein. A D gene is named only where the DNA matches it firmly. Some rows mark clone size as missing; the rest say once, few, many or name a class of expanded clone.

TRBV28	TRBJ1-2	NA	NA	TGTGCCAGCCGAGGAGAGAACTATGGCTACACCTTC	CASRGENYGYTF
TRBV9	TRBJ2-7	NA	TRBD2	TGTGCCAGCAGCCCAGACCCTAGCGGGGCCTACTACGAGCAGTACTTC	CASSPDPSGAYYEQYF
TRBV28	TRBJ2-7	NA	NA	TGTGCCAGCAGTCTTCCTTTATACACAGAGCAGTACTTC	CASSLPLYTEQYF
TRBV19	TRBJ1-2	NA	NA	TGTGCCAGTAGTATTACGGGAATCGATGGCTACACCTTC	CASSITGIDGYTF
TRBV4-1	TRBJ1-3	NA	NA	TGCGCCAGCAGCCAGGACTCCTCTGGAAACACCATATATTTT	CASSQDSSGNTIYF
TRBV18	TRBJ2-7	NA	TRBD1	TGTGCCAGCTCCATGACAGGGGACTCCTACGAGCAGTACTTC	CASSMTGDSYEQYF
TRBV12-3/TRBV12-4	TRBJ1-6	NA	NA	TGTGCCAGCAGCCCAGGGTACCCACCCCTCCACTTT	CASSPGYPPLHF
TRBV2	TRBJ1-1	NA	NA	TGTGCCAGCAGTGGGGAGGGGAGAAACACTGAAGCTTTCTTT	CASSGEGRNTEAFF
TRBV29-1	TRBJ1-1	once	NA	TGCAGCGTTGCTCACACTGAAGCTTTCTTT	CSVAHTEAFF
TRBV20-1	TRBJ2-7	NA	NA	TGCAGTGCCCGTTCTGGGCACGAGCAGTACTTC	CSARSGHEQYF
TRBV6-5	TRBJ1-1	few	NA	TGTGCCAGCAGTTTATCCGGGACTAACACTGAAGCTTTCTTT	CASSLSGTNTEAFF
TRBV3-1/TRBV3-2	TRBJ2-1	once	TRBD2	TGTGCCAGCAGCCGATTACTAGCGAGCTCCTACAATGAGCAGTTCTTC	CASSRLLASSYNEQFF
TRBV7-6	TRBJ1-5	NA	NA	TGTGCCAGCAGCTTAACCGGGAGTCAGCCCCAGCATTTT	CASSLTGSQPQHF
TRBV5-1	TRBJ2-1	few	NA	TGCGCCAGCAGCTCACAGGGCAATGAGCAGTTCTTC	CASSSQGNEQFF
TRBV4-1	TRBJ2-3	NA	NA	TGCGCCAGCAGCCAAGCTAGGGTGACTGGGACTAGCACAGATACGCAGTATTTT	CASSQARVTGTSTDTQYF
TRBV27	TRBJ2-1	NA	TRBD2	TGTGCCAGCCGAAACCGACTAGCGGGACAGCCGCCCTACAATGAGCAGTTCTTC	CASRNRLAGQPPYNEQFF
TRBV7-6	TRBJ2-3	NA	TRBD2	TGTGCCAGCAGCCTCAGAGGCGGGAGCGGGAGCACAGATACGCAGTATTTT	CASSLRGGSGSTDTQYF
TRBV6-5	TRBJ2-2	NA	NA	TGTGCCAGCACCGAAATCGGTACCGGGGAGCTGTTTTTT	CASTEIGTGELFF
TRBV19	TRBJ1-2	NA	NA	TGTGCCAGCGGTTACGGAGGGCGAGATGGCTACACCTTC	CASGYGGRDGYTF
TRBV29-1	TRBJ2-7	NA	TRBD2	TGCAGCGTAACTAGCGGGAGTACGTACGAGCAGTACTTC	CSVTSGSTYEQYF
TRBV5-1	TRBJ1-2	NA	NA	TGCGCCAGCAGCTGGGCAACAGCTAACTATGGCTACACCTTC	CASSWATANYGYTF
TRBV29-1	TRBJ2-7	few	NA	TGCAGCGTTGGTGCAGGGGGGACCTACGAGCAGTACTTC	CSVGAGGTYEQYF
TRBV28	TRBJ1-1	NA	NA	TGTGCCAGCAACAGTGACGCTGAAGCTTTCTTT	CASNSDAEAFF
TRBV5-4	TRBJ1-4	NA	TRBD1	TGTGCCAGCAGCCCGGGCAGGGGGGAAAAACTGTTTTTT	CASSPGRGEKLFF
TRBV28	TRBJ1-1	NA	NA	TGTGCCAGCACCCCGGGGATGAACACTGAAGCTTTCTTT	CASTPGMNTEAFF
TRBV11-1	TRBJ2-1	NA	TRBD1	TGTGCCAGCAGCTTAGCCTCCGGGACAGGGCAAGATGAGCAGTTCTTC	CASSLASGTGQDEQFF
TRBV5-4	TRBJ1-2	NA	NA	TGTGCCAGCAGCTTGGGACAGATCTACACCTTC	CASSLGQIYTF
TRBV4-1	TRBJ1-5	NA	TRBD1	TGCGCCAGCAGCCCCGGACAGGCTAGGGGTAGCAATCAGCCCCAGCATTTT	CASSPGQARGSNQPQHF
TRBV4-3	TRBJ1-2	once	NA	TGCGCCAGCAGCCAAGATAAGGTCAGGGGCAGGGGTGGCTACACCTTC	CASSQDKVRGRGGYTF
TRBV5-8	TRBJ2-1	NA	TRBD2	TGTGCCAGCAGCTTGGTGCCTACTAGCGGGAGCTCCTACAATGAGCAGTTCTTC	CASSLVPTSGSSYNEQFF
TRBV5-1	TRBJ2-5	NA	NA	TGCGCCAGCAGACCGGGAAGTGGCCAGACCCAGTACTTC	CASRPGSGQTQYF
TRBV3-1/TRBV3-2	TRBJ2-5	NA	TRBD1	TGTGCCAGCGCATCGACAGGGGGAAAAGAGACCCAGTACTTC	CASASTGGKETQYF
TRBV9	TRBJ1-3	NA	TRBD1	TGTGCCAGCAGCGGACAGGGAATCGGTCACTCTGGAAACACCATATATTTT	CASSGQGIGHSGNTIYF
TRBV4-1	TRBJ2-7	NA	TRBD1	TGCGCCAGCAGCCTATTCCCCGGGACAGCCAGTTACGAGCAGTACTTC	CASSLFPGTASYEQYF
TRBV19	TRBJ1-1	NA	NA	TGTGCCAGTAGTCTCCGGAACACTGAAGCTTTCTTT	CASSLRNTEAFF
TRBV5-6	TRBJ1-1	NA	TRBD1	TGTGCCAGCACCTATAAAAACAGGGGTGAAGCTTTCTTT	CASTYKNRGEAFF
TRBV19	TRBJ1-4	NA	NA	TGTGCCAGTAGTCCAAGGGGAGGGTTCAATGAAAAACTGTTTTTT	CASSPRGGFNEKLFF
TRBV28	TRBJ2-1	many	TRBD2	TGTGCCAGCAGCCTCGCACTAGCGGAGTACAATGAGCAGTTCTTC	CASSLALAEYNEQFF
TRBV29-1	TRBJ2-7	once	NA	TGCAGCGTTGATGGGGGCGGCGAGCAGTACTTC	CSVDGGGEQYF
TRBV2	TRBJ1-1	few	NA	TGTGCCAGCAGTGAAGAGCTCACTGAAGCTTTCTTT	CASSEELTEAFF
TRBV7-9	TRBJ1-1	NA	NA	TGTGCCAGCAGCCCCCTTAGACAGTCTGAAGCTTTCTTT	CASSPLRQSEAFF
TRBV9	TRBJ1-6	NA	NA	TGTGCCAGCAGCGTGGGCATGAGCTCCTATAATTCACCCCTCCACTTT	CASSVGMSSYNSPLHF
TRBV5-6	TRBJ1-1	many	NA	TGTGCCAGCAGCTTGCGGGGAGGTACTGAAGCTTTCTTT	CASSLRGGTEAFF
TRBV11-2	TRBJ1-2	NA	TRBD1	TGTGCCAGCAGCTTATGGACAGGGGGAGGCTATGGCTACACCTTC	CASSLWTGGGYGYTF
TRBV5-4	TRBJ2-3	NA	NA	TGTGCCAGCAGCTTGGAGGAGTACTCCACAGATACGCAGTATTTT	CASSLEEYSTDTQYF
TRBV5-1	TRBJ2-4	NA	NA	TGCGCCAGCAAAGACAGTGGGGAAAACATTCAGTACTTC	CASKDSGENIQYF
TRBV4-3	TRBJ2-7	NA	TRBD2	TGCGCCAGCAGATTCGGGCTAGCGGGTACCTACGAGCAGTACTTC	CASRFGLAGTYEQYF
TRBV4-2	TRBJ1-2	few	NA	TGTGCCAGCAGCCAAGGGGGCGCGGATGGCTACACCTTC	CASSQGGADGYTF